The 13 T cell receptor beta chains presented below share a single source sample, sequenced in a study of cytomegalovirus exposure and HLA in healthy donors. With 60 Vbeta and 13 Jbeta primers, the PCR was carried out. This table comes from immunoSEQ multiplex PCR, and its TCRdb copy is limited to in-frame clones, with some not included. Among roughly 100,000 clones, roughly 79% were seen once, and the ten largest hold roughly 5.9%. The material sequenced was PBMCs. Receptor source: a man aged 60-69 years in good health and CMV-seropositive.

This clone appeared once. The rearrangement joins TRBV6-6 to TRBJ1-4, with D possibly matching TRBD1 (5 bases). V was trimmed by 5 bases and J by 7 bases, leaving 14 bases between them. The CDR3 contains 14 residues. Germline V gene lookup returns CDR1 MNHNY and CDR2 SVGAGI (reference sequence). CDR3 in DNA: TGTGCCAGCAGTCCAGGGTCGGTCGGTGAAAAACTGTTTTTT. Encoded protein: CASSPGSVGEKLFF.

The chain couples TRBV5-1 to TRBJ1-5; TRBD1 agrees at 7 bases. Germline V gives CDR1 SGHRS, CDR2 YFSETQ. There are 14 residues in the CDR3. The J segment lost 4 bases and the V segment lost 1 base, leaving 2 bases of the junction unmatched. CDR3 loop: CASSLSGGNQPQHF. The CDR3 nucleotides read TGCGCCAGCAGCTTGTCAGGGGGGAATCAGCCCCAGCATTTT.

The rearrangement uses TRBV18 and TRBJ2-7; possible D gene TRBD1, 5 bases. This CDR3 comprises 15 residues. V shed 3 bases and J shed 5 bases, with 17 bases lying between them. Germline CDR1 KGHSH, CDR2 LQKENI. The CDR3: CASSPDRPASDEQYF. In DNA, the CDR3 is TGTGCCAGCTCACCCGACAGACCCGCCTCGGACGAGCAGTACTTC.

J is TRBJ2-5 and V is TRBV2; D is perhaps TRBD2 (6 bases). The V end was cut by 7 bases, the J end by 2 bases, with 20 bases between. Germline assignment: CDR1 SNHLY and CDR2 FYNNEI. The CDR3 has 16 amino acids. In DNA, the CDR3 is TGTGCCAGCAACCTTGGACTAACCTACTCACAAGAGACCCAGTACTTC. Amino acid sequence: CASNLGLTYSQETQYF. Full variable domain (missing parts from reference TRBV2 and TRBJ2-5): EPEVTQTPSHQVTQMGQEVILRCVPISNHLYFYWYRQILGQKVEFLVSFYNNEISEKSEIFDDQFSVERPDGSNFTLKIRSTKLEDSAMYFCASNLGLTYSQETQYFGPGTRLLVL.

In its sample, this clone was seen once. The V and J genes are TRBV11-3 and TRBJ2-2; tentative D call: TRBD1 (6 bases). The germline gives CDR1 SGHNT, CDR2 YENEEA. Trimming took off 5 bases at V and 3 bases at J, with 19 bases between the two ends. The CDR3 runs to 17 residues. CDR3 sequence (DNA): TGTGCCAGCAGCCCCCCGCCTGGACAGCCCCACACCGGGGAGCTGTTTTTT. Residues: CASSPPPGQPHTGELFF.

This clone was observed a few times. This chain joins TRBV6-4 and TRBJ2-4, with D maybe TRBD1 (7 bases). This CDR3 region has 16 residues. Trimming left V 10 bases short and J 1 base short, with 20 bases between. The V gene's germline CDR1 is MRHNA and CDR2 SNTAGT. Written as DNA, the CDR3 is TGTGCCAACGTTGTCCCAGGGGGGAAGGCCAAAAACATTCAGTACTTC. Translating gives CANVVPGGKAKNIQYF.

The CDR3 coding sequence is TGTGCCAGCAGCTTGAAGTTGGGAGTGAACACTGAAGCTTTCTTT. Its protein product is CASSLKLGVNTEAFF. The chain recombines TRBV5-4 with TRBJ1-1; D not resolved. Germline V gene lookup returns CDR1 SGHNT and CDR2 YYREEE (reference sequence). Trimming removed 1 base from V and 0 bases from J, with 10 bases in between. CDR3 length equals 15 residues.

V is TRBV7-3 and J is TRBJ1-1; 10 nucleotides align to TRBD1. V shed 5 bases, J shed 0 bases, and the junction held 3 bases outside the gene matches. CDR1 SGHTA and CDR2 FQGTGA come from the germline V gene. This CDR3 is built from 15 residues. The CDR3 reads CASSRQGALNTEAFF. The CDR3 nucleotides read TGTGCCAGCAGCAGACAGGGGGCTTTGAACACTGAAGCTTTCTTT. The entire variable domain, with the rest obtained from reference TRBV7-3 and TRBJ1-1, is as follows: GAGVSQTPSNKVTEKGKYVELRCDPISGHTALYWYRQSLGQGPEFLIYFQGTGAADDSGLPNDRFFAVRPEGSVSTLKIQRTERGDSAVYLCASSRQGALNTEAFFGQGTRLTVV.

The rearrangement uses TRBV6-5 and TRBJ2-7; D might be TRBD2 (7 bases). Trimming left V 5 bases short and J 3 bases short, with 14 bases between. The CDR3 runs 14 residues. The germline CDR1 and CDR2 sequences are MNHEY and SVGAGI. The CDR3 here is CASSRRGRVYEQYF. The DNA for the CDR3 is TGTGCCAGCAGTCGGCGGGGGCGGGTCTACGAGCAGTACTTC.

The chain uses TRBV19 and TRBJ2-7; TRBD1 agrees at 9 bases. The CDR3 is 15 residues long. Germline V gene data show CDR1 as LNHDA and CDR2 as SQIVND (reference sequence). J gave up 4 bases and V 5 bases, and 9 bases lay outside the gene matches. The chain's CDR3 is CASSAGTGYNYEQYF. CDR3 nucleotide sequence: TGTGCCAGTAGTGCCGGGACAGGGTATAATTACGAGCAGTACTTC.

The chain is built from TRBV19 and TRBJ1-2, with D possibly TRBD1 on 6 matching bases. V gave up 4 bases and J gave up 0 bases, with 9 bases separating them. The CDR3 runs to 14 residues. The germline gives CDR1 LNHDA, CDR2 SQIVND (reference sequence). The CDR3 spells CASSRRTANYGYTF. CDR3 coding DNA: TGTGCCAGTAGTAGACGGACAGCTAACTATGGCTACACCTTC. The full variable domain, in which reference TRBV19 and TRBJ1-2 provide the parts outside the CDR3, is DGGITQSPKYLFRKEGQNVTLSCEQNLNHDAMYWYRQDPGQGLRLIYYSQIVNDFQKGDIAEGYSVSREKKESFPLTVTSAQKNPTAFYLCASSRRTANYGYTFGSGTRLTVV.

The CDR3 loop is CASNPGQATNYGYTF. CDR3 in DNA: TGCGCCAGCAACCCGGGACAGGCAACTAACTATGGCTACACCTTC. The rearrangement uses TRBV5-1 and TRBJ1-2, with 8 nucleotides matching TRBD1. This CDR3 spans 15 amino acids. Germline CDR1 and CDR2: SGHRS and YFSETQ. The J segment lost 0 bases and the V segment lost 6 bases, leaving 7 bases of the junction unmatched.

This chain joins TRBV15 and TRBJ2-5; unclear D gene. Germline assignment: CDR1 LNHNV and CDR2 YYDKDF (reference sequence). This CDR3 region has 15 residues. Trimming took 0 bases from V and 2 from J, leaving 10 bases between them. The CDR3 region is CATSRDTSEQETQYF. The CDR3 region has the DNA TGTGCCACCAGCAGAGATACGTCAGAACAAGAGACCCAGTACTTC.